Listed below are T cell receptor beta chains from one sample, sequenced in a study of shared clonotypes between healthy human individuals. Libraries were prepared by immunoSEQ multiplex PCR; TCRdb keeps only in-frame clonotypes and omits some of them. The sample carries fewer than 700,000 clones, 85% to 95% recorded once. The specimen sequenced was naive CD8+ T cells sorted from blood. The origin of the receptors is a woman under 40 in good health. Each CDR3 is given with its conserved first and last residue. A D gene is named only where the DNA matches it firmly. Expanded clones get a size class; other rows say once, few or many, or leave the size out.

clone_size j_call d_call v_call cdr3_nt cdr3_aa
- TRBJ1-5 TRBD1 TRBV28 TGTGCCAGCAGTAGGACAGGGACGGGGGATCAGCCCCAGCATTTT CASSRTGTGDQPQHF
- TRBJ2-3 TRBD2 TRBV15 TGTGCCACCAGCTTTCGGACTAGCGGGAGTGATACGCAGTATTTT CATSFRTSGSDTQYF
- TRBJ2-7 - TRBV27 TGTGCCAGCAGTTTTGGCCGGGAATACGAGCAGTACTTC CASSFGREYEQYF
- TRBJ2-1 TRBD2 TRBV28 TGTGCCATCGGTCGGGGTAGCGGGAGAAATGAGCAGTTCTTC CAIGRGSGRNEQFF
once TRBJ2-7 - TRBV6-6 TGTGCCAGCGGGAGCCACGCCTACGAGCAGTACTTC CASGSHAYEQYF
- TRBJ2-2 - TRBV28 TGTGCCAGCAGTTTGGGGGTCTACACCGGGGAGCTGTTTTTT CASSLGVYTGELFF
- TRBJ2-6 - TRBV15 TGTGCCACCAGCAGACAGGCCATGTCGCTCTCTGGGGCCAACGTCCTGACTTTC CATSRQAMSLSGANVLTF
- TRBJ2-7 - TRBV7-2 TGTGCCAGCAGCTTAGCGGGAGGCGGACGGAACGAGCAGTACTTC CASSLAGGGRNEQYF
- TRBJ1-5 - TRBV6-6 TGTGCCAGCAGCCCCGGGATTTATAGCAATCAGCCCCAGCATTTT CASSPGIYSNQPQHF
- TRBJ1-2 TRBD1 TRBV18 TGTGCCAGCTCACCCTGGACAGGGGGCGAGGGAAACTATGGCTACACCTTC CASSPWTGGEGNYGYTF
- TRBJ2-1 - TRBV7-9 TGTGCCAGCACCTCTTTAGGGGAGCCAAGTAATGAGCAGTTCTTC CASTSLGEPSNEQFF
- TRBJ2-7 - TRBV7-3 TGTGCCAGCAGCCCGAGCCCCGGCGCACTCGAGCAGTACTTC CASSPSPGALEQYF
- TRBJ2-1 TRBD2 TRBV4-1 TGCGCCAGCAGTCTCCGCCTAGCGGAATCCTACAATGAGCAGTTCTTC CASSLRLAESYNEQFF
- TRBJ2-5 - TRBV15 TGTGCCACCAGCAGAGGTGCAATCCAAGAGACCCAGTACTTC CATSRGAIQETQYF
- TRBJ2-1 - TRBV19 TGTGCCAGTAGTAGGGACGTGGTCAATGAGCAGTTCTTC CASSRDVVNEQFF
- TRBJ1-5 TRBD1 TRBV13 TGTGCCAGCAGCTTAGGACAGGGGCGTCAGCCCCAGCATTTT CASSLGQGRQPQHF
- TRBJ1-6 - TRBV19 TGTGCCAGTAGTATAGTTTCACAAGACAATTCACCCCTCCACTTT CASSIVSQDNSPLHF
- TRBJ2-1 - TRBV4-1 TGCGCCAGCAGCCAAGATTTGTATGGGTCCTACAATGAGCAGTTCTTC CASSQDLYGSYNEQFF
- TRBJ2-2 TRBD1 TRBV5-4 TGTGCCAGCAGCTCTTGGACAGGGGAAGTCGGGGAGCTGTTTTTT CASSSWTGEVGELFF
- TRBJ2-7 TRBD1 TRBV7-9 TGTGCCAGCAGCCTACGGGGACAGGGAGGCTACGAGCAGTACTTC CASSLRGQGGYEQYF
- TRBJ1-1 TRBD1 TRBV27 TGTGCCAGCAGTTTATCTTCAGGGGGGGGGACTGAAGCTTTCTTT CASSLSSGGGTEAFF
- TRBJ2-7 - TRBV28 TGTGCCAGCAGTTTATCGGGTGGAGGGTACGAGCAGTACTTC CASSLSGGGYEQYF
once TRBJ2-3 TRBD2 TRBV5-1 TGCGCCAGCAGCTTGAGAACTAGCGGGGGCAACACAGATACGCAGTATTTT CASSLRTSGGNTDTQYF
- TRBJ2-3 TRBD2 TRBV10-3 TGTGCCATCAGTGAAGCGGGAGGGCTCGGCACAGATACGCAGTATTTT CAISEAGGLGTDTQYF
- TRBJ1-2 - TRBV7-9 TGTGCCAGCAGCTTAGGGGGCGCATCGGGCTACACCTTC CASSLGGASGYTF
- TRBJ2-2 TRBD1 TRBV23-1 TGCCCCCGCCCGTTAGACAGGGGGCGATGGACCGGGGAGCTGTTTTTT CPRPLDRGRWTGELFF
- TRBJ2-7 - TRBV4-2 TGTGCCAGCAGCCAAGATACGGGCGGGCTGGGCGAGCAGTACTTC CASSQDTGGLGEQYF
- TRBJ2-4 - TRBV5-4 TGTGCGACCGAGGGAGCCAAAAACATTCAGTACTTC CATEGAKNIQYF
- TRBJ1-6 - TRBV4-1 TGCGCCAGCAGATCCGACGGGTATTCACCCCTCCACTTT CASRSDGYSPLHF
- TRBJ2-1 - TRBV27 TGTGCCAGCAGTCTCCAGGTTTACAATGAGCAGTTCTTC CASSLQVYNEQFF
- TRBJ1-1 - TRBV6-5 TGTGCCAGCAGTTATGGTGGCACTGAAGCTTTCTTT CASSYGGTEAFF
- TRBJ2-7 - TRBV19 TGTGCCAGTAGTAGCGGGCTAGGGGGGTACGAGCAGTACTTC CASSSGLGGYEQYF
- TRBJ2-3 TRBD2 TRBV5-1 TGCGCCAGCACCTTGATAGCGGGGCCTCTGGATACGCAGTATTTT CASTLIAGPLDTQYF
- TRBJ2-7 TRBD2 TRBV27 TGTGCCAGCGGGTTAGCGAGCGGGGCTTACGAGCAGTACTTC CASGLASGAYEQYF
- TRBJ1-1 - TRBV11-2 TGTGCCAGCAGCATACGACGGGGTTGGAACACTGAAGCTTTCTTT CASSIRRGWNTEAFF
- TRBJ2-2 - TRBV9 TGTGCCAGCAGCGTTGGCGGTACCGGGGAGCTGTTTTTT CASSVGGTGELFF
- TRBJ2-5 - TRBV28 TGTGCCAGCACAGGCGGCGAAGAGACCCAGTACTTC CASTGGEETQYF
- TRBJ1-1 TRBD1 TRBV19 TGTGCCAGTAGTATAGCCCCGGACAGGACGAACACTGAAGCTTTCTTT CASSIAPDRTNTEAFF
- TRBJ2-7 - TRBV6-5 TGTGCCAGCAGTTACGCCGGGACAAGCTACGAGCAGTACTTC CASSYAGTSYEQYF
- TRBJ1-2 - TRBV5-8 TGTGCCAGCAGCTTGGGTTGGCGGGGCTACACCTTC CASSLGWRGYTF
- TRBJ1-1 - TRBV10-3 TGTGCCACTCGGTGGGTCGATCAAGGGAACACTGAAGCTTTCTTT CATRWVDQGNTEAFF
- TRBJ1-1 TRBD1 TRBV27 TGTGCCAGCAGTAAACGGACAGGGGACACTGAAGCTTTCTTT CASSKRTGDTEAFF
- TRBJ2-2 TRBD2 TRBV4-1 TGCGCCAGCAGCTTACTAGCGGGAGTTCGGGGCACCGGGGAGCTGTTTTTT CASSLLAGVRGTGELFF
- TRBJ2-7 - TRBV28 TGTGCCAGCAGTTTATCAGCGTTACCCTACGAGCAGTACTTC CASSLSALPYEQYF
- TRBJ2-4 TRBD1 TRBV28 TGTGCCAGCAGTCTCCAGCGGGACAGGGTGAACATTCAGTACTTC CASSLQRDRVNIQYF
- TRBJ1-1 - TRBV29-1 TGCAGCGTTGCGACAGATTACACTGAAGCTTTCTTT CSVATDYTEAFF
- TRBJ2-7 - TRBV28 TGTGCCAGCAGTTTAGGGCGGTTTCCGAATTACGAGCAGTACTTC CASSLGRFPNYEQYF
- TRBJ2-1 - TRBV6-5 TGTGCCAGCAGTTACTCGGGCGGGCCGTTTTACAATGAGCAGTTCTTC CASSYSGGPFYNEQFF
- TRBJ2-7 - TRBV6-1 TGTGCCAGCAGTGAAAATCGGGCGGGAAGTTACGAGCAGTACTTC CASSENRAGSYEQYF
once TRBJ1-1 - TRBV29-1 TGCAGCGTTGAAGACGCAGACACTGAAGCTTTCTTT CSVEDADTEAFF